This is a list of T cell receptor beta chains from one sample in a study of CD4+ T cells in melanoma. Using immunoSEQ multiplex PCR, the repertoire was profiled, and TCRdb retains in-frame clones only, with some absent. The table records about 140,000 clones, about 90% of them present only once. Receptors were obtained from a human donor with melanoma. The CDR3 runs from the conserved cysteine through the conserved F or W. The order of the fields is J gene, V gene, D gene, clone size, CDR3 protein, CDR3 DNA. A D gene is named only where the DNA matches it firmly. Size is stated for part of the rows, as once, few or many counts, or as a class when the clone is expanded.

J gene: TRBJ2-7; V gene: TRBV4-2; D gene: TRBD1; clone size: once; CDR3 protein: CASSQPDRGIYEQYF; CDR3 DNA: TGTGCCAGCAGCCAACCGGACAGGGGGATCTACGAGCAGTACTTC
J gene: TRBJ2-7; V gene: TRBV4-1; D gene: TRBD1; clone size: NA; CDR3 protein: CASSFRQGLDEQYF; CDR3 DNA: TGCGCCAGCAGCTTCCGACAGGGATTGGACGAGCAGTACTTC
J gene: TRBJ2-7; V gene: TRBV7-8; D gene: TRBD2; clone size: NA; CDR3 protein: CASSPSGASYEQYF; CDR3 DNA: TGTGCCAGCAGCCCTAGCGGGGCCTCCTACGAGCAGTACTTC
J gene: TRBJ2-7; V gene: TRBV5-1; D gene: NA; clone size: NA; CDR3 protein: CASSLPQGTREQYF; CDR3 DNA: TGCGCCAGCAGCTTGCCACAGGGTACGCGCGAGCAGTACTTC
J gene: TRBJ1-2; V gene: TRBV4-2; D gene: NA; clone size: NA; CDR3 protein: CASSPRPGQGNYGYTF; CDR3 DNA: TGTGCCAGCAGCCCGCGCCCAGGGCAGGGTAACTATGGCTACACCTTC
J gene: TRBJ2-5; V gene: TRBV5-1; D gene: NA; clone size: NA; CDR3 protein: CASSKPEGVETQYF; CDR3 DNA: TGCGCCAGCAGCAAGCCCGAGGGGGTGGAGACCCAGTACTTC
J gene: TRBJ2-1; V gene: TRBV5-4; D gene: TRBD2; clone size: NA; CDR3 protein: CASGRGGYNEQFF; CDR3 DNA: TGTGCCAGCGGTCGGGGGGGGTACAATGAGCAGTTCTTC
J gene: TRBJ1-4; V gene: TRBV5-5; D gene: TRBD1; clone size: few; CDR3 protein: CASSFGTGDEKLFF; CDR3 DNA: TGTGCCAGCAGCTTCGGGACAGGGGATGAAAAACTGTTTTTT
J gene: TRBJ2-5; V gene: TRBV21-1; D gene: NA; clone size: once; CDR3 protein: CASSKSFRDRDFGETQYF; CDR3 DNA: TGTGCCAGCAGCAAAAGTTTTAGGGACAGGGATTTCGGAGAGACCCAGTACTTC
J gene: TRBJ1-2; V gene: TRBV28; D gene: NA; clone size: NA; CDR3 protein: CASSFGAYGYTF; CDR3 DNA: TGTGCCAGCAGTTTCGGGGCATATGGCTACACCTTC
J gene: TRBJ1-1; V gene: TRBV7-9; D gene: TRBD1; clone size: NA; CDR3 protein: CASRDRGNTEAFF; CDR3 DNA: TGTGCCAGCCGGGACAGGGGGAACACTGAAGCTTTCTTT
J gene: TRBJ2-5; V gene: TRBV10-2; D gene: NA; clone size: NA; CDR3 protein: CASSESLVQTQYF; CDR3 DNA: TGCGCCAGCAGTGAGTCGTTGGTACAGACCCAGTACTTC
J gene: TRBJ1-2; V gene: TRBV6-5; D gene: NA; clone size: NA; CDR3 protein: CASSSGDTNYGYTF; CDR3 DNA: TGTGCCAGCAGTTCTGGGGACACAAACTATGGCTACACCTTC
J gene: TRBJ1-1; V gene: TRBV6-5; D gene: NA; clone size: NA; CDR3 protein: CATRQEPNTEAFF; CDR3 DNA: TGTGCCACGCGACAGGAGCCGAACACTGAAGCTTTCTTT
J gene: TRBJ2-3; V gene: TRBV7-9; D gene: TRBD1; clone size: NA; CDR3 protein: CASRRTGDTDTQYF; CDR3 DNA: TGTGCCAGCAGGAGGACAGGGGACACAGATACGCAGTATTTT
J gene: TRBJ2-2; V gene: TRBV19; D gene: NA; clone size: NA; CDR3 protein: CASSTGGELFF; CDR3 DNA: TGTGCCAGTAGTACGGGCGGGGAGCTGTTTTTT
J gene: TRBJ2-1; V gene: TRBV4-1; D gene: TRBD1; clone size: NA; CDR3 protein: CASSPSAGGYYNEQFF; CDR3 DNA: TGCGCCAGCAGTCCAAGTGCAGGGGGTTACTACAATGAGCAGTTCTTC
J gene: TRBJ1-2; V gene: TRBV4-1; D gene: TRBD1; clone size: NA; CDR3 protein: CASSLDRANYGYTF; CDR3 DNA: TGCGCCAGCAGTCTGGACAGGGCTAACTATGGCTACACCTTC
J gene: TRBJ2-3; V gene: TRBV4-1; D gene: NA; clone size: once; CDR3 protein: CASSQGQPTDTQYF; CDR3 DNA: TGCGCCAGCAGCCAAGGACAGCCCACAGATACGCAGTATTTT
J gene: TRBJ1-2; V gene: TRBV5-1; D gene: TRBD1; clone size: NA; CDR3 protein: CASSLETGVGYTF; CDR3 DNA: TGCGCCAGCAGCTTGGAGACAGGGGTAGGCTACACCTTC
J gene: TRBJ2-3; V gene: TRBV30; D gene: TRBD2; clone size: NA; CDR3 protein: CAWSVARTSGGPDTQYF; CDR3 DNA: TGTGCCTGGAGTGTAGCCCGGACTAGCGGGGGGCCCGATACGCAGTATTTT
J gene: TRBJ1-1; V gene: TRBV2; D gene: NA; clone size: NA; CDR3 protein: CASGRDRNTEAFF; CDR3 DNA: TGTGCCAGCGGCCGCGATCGGAACACTGAAGCTTTCTTT
J gene: TRBJ1-1; V gene: TRBV7-9; D gene: NA; clone size: few; CDR3 protein: CASSSTGQGNTEAFF; CDR3 DNA: TGTGCCAGCAGCAGCACGGGGCAGGGGAACACTGAAGCTTTCTTT
J gene: TRBJ2-7; V gene: TRBV14; D gene: NA; clone size: once; CDR3 protein: CDSMGDRRYSYEQYF; CDR3 DNA: TGTGACAGCATGGGCGACAGGCGGTATTCCTACGAGCAGTACTTC
J gene: TRBJ2-3; V gene: TRBV11-1; D gene: NA; clone size: NA; CDR3 protein: CASDLRGFPDTQYF; CDR3 DNA: TGTGCCAGCGACCTACGGGGGTTTCCCGATACGCAGTATTTT
J gene: TRBJ2-1; V gene: TRBV5-5; D gene: TRBD2; clone size: NA; CDR3 protein: CASSWGWPSGGYNEQFF; CDR3 DNA: TGTGCCAGCAGCTGGGGGTGGCCCAGCGGGGGGTACAATGAGCAGTTCTTC
J gene: TRBJ2-3; V gene: TRBV6-5; D gene: TRBD1; clone size: NA; CDR3 protein: CASRWTGTDTQYF; CDR3 DNA: TGTGCCAGCAGATGGACAGGGACAGATACGCAGTATTTT
J gene: TRBJ1-2; V gene: TRBV6-5; D gene: NA; clone size: NA; CDR3 protein: CASSSSSSAYGYTF; CDR3 DNA: TGTGCCAGCAGTTCCAGCAGCTCGGCCTATGGCTACACCTTC
J gene: TRBJ1-5; V gene: TRBV18; D gene: NA; clone size: NA; CDR3 protein: CASSPQGYGNQPQHF; CDR3 DNA: TGTGCCAGCTCACCACAGGGATATGGCAATCAGCCCCAGCATTTT
J gene: TRBJ2-5; V gene: TRBV4-2; D gene: TRBD2; clone size: NA; CDR3 protein: CASSQDFTSGAGETQYF; CDR3 DNA: TGTGCCAGCAGCCAAGATTTCACTAGCGGGGCTGGGGAGACCCAGTACTTC
J gene: TRBJ2-1; V gene: TRBV7-9; D gene: TRBD2; clone size: NA; CDR3 protein: CASSLVLAGSDEQFF; CDR3 DNA: TGTGCCAGCAGCTTAGTACTAGCGGGGTCCGATGAGCAGTTCTTC
J gene: TRBJ1-3; V gene: TRBV7-6; D gene: NA; clone size: NA; CDR3 protein: CASSLGQVGAGNTIYF; CDR3 DNA: TGTGCCAGCAGCTTAGGACAGGTCGGCGCTGGAAACACCATATATTTT
J gene: TRBJ1-1; V gene: TRBV28; D gene: NA; clone size: NA; CDR3 protein: CASSLRAINTEAFF; CDR3 DNA: TGTGCCAGCAGTTTAAGGGCAATTAACACTGAAGCTTTCTTT
J gene: TRBJ2-5; V gene: TRBV5-1; D gene: NA; clone size: NA; CDR3 protein: CASSLAPTGPIETQYF; CDR3 DNA: TGCGCCAGCAGCTTGGCGCCAACGGGACCCATAGAGACCCAGTACTTC
J gene: TRBJ2-7; V gene: TRBV5-1; D gene: TRBD1; clone size: NA; CDR3 protein: CASSLDPSGQGAREQYF; CDR3 DNA: TGCGCCAGCAGCTTGGATCCATCGGGACAGGGGGCCCGAGAGCAGTACTTC
J gene: TRBJ1-1; V gene: TRBV29-1; D gene: NA; clone size: NA; CDR3 protein: CSVNKGFGTEAFF; CDR3 DNA: TGCAGCGTTAATAAGGGTTTCGGCACTGAAGCTTTCTTT
J gene: TRBJ1-6; V gene: TRBV6-1; D gene: NA; clone size: NA; CDR3 protein: CASSAGPYNSPLHF; CDR3 DNA: TGTGCCAGCAGTGCCGGACCCTATAATTCACCCCTCCACTTT
J gene: TRBJ1-1; V gene: TRBV15; D gene: NA; clone size: NA; CDR3 protein: CATSRGGLNTEAFF; CDR3 DNA: TGTGCCACCAGCAGGGGTGGGCTGAACACTGAAGCTTTCTTT
J gene: TRBJ1-1; V gene: TRBV6-1; D gene: NA; clone size: NA; CDR3 protein: CASKSQMNTEAFF; CDR3 DNA: TGTGCCAGCAAGTCCCAGATGAACACTGAAGCTTTCTTT
J gene: TRBJ1-2; V gene: TRBV6-5; D gene: NA; clone size: NA; CDR3 protein: CASRGGREIVGYTF; CDR3 DNA: TGTGCCAGCCGGGGGGGCAGGGAGATCGTCGGCTACACCTTC
J gene: TRBJ1-5; V gene: TRBV6-6; D gene: NA; clone size: NA; CDR3 protein: CASSYGRTNQPQHF; CDR3 DNA: TGTGCCAGCAGTTACGGGAGGACAAATCAGCCCCAGCATTTT
J gene: TRBJ2-3; V gene: TRBV1; D gene: NA; clone size: once; CDR3 protein: CAHPGGEHTDTQYF; CDR3 DNA: TGCGCACACCCGGGGGGGGAACACACAGATACGCAGTATTTT
J gene: TRBJ1-1; V gene: TRBV30; D gene: NA; clone size: NA; CDR3 protein: CAWSVREEAFF; CDR3 DNA: TGTGCCTGGAGTGTACGAGAAGAAGCTTTCTTT
J gene: TRBJ2-1; V gene: TRBV5-6; D gene: NA; clone size: once; CDR3 protein: CASSLVPMGGGSGQFF; CDR3 DNA: TGTGCCAGCAGCTTGGTGCCGATGGGTGGGGGCTCTGGGCAGTTCTTC
J gene: TRBJ1-2; V gene: TRBV7-6; D gene: NA; clone size: NA; CDR3 protein: CASSSYGRGGNYGYTF; CDR3 DNA: TGTGCCAGCAGCTCGTACGGCCGGGGTGGAAACTATGGCTACACCTTC
J gene: TRBJ1-6; V gene: TRBV9; D gene: NA; clone size: NA; CDR3 protein: CASSPGDHSPLHF; CDR3 DNA: TGTGCCAGCAGCCCCGGGGACCATTCACCCCTCCACTTT
J gene: TRBJ2-2; V gene: TRBV7-6; D gene: NA; clone size: NA; CDR3 protein: CASSAIETATNTGELFF; CDR3 DNA: TGTGCCAGCAGCGCAATCGAGACGGCGACGAACACCGGGGAGCTGTTTTTT
J gene: TRBJ1-1; V gene: TRBV10-3; D gene: NA; clone size: NA; CDR3 protein: CAISEPGENTEAFF; CDR3 DNA: TGTGCCATCAGTGAGCCAGGGGAGAACACTGAAGCTTTCTTT
J gene: TRBJ1-2; V gene: TRBV6-1; D gene: TRBD1; clone size: NA; CDR3 protein: CASSPDRGSYGYTF; CDR3 DNA: TGTGCCAGCAGTCCCGACAGGGGTTCTTATGGCTACACCTTC